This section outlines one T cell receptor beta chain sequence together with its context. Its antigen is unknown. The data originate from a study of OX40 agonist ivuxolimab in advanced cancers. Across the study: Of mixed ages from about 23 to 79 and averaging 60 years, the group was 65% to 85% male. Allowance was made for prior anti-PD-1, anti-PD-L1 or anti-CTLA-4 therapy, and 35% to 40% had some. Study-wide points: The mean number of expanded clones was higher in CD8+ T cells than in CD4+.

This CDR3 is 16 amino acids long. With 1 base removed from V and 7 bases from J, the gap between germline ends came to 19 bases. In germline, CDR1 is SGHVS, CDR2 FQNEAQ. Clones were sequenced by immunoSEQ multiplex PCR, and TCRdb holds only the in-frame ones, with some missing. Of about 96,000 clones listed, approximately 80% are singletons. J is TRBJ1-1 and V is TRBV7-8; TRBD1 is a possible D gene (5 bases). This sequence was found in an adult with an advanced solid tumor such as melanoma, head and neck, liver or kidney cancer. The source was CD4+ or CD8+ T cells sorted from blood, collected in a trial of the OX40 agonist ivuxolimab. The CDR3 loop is CASSLVGAHSGIEAFF. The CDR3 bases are TGTGCCAGCAGCTTAGTAGGGGCCCACTCTGGGATTGAAGCTTTCTTT.